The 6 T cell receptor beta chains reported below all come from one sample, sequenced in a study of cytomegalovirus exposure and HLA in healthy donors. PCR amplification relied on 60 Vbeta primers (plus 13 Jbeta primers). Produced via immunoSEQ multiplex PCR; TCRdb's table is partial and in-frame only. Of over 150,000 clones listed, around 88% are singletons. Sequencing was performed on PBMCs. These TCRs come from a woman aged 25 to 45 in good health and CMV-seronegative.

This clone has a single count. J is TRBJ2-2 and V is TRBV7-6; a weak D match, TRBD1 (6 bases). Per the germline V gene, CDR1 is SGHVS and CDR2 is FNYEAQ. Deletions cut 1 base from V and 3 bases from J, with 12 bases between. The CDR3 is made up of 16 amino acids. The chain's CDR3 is CASSLGGTLYTGELFF. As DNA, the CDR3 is TGTGCCAGCAGCTTAGGGGGGACACTTTACACCGGGGAGCTGTTTTTT.

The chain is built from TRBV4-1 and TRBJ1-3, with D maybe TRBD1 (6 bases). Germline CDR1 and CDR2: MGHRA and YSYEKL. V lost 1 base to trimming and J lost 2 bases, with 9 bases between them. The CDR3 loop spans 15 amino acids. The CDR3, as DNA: TGCGCCAGCAGCCAAGTCGGGGGGCCTGGAAACACCATATATTTT. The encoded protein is CASSQVGGPGNTIYF.

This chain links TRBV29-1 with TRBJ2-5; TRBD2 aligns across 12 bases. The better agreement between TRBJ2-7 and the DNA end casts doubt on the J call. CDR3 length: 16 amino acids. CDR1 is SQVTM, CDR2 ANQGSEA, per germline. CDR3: CSVAPGLAGKTYEQYF. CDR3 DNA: TGCAGCGTTGCCCCGGGACTAGCGGGTAAAACCTACGAGCAGTACTTC.

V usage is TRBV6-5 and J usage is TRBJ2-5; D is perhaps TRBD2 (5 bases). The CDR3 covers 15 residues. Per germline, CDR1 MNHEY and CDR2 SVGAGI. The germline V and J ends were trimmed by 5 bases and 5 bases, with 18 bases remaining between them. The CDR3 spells CASSRQERDAETQYF. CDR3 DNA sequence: TGTGCCAGCAGTCGGCAGGAGAGGGATGCGGAGACCCAGTACTTC.

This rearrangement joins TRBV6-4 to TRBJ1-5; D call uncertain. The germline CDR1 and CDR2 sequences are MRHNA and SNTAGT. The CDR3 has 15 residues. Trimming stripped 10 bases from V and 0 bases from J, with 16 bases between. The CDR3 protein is CATTTSVHSNQPQHF. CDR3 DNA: TGTGCCACCACCACGAGCGTCCATAGCAATCAGCCCCAGCATTTT.

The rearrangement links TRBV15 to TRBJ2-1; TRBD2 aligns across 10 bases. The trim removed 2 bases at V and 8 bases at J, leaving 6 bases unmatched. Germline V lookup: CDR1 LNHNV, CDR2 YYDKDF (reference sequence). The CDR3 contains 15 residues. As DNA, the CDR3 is TGTGCCACCAGCAGACAAGCGGGGGGGCAATATGAGCAGTTCTTC. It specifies CATSRQAGGQYEQFF.